The rows below give T cell receptor beta chains drawn from one sample of a study of cytomegalovirus exposure and HLA in healthy donors. Method: immunoSEQ multiplex PCR; TCRdb's copy keeps in-frame clones and lacks some. The sample lists under 140,000 clones, 70% to 90% occurring once. What was sequenced was PBMCs. These receptors originate from a man in his forties or fifties in good health and CMV-seronegative. Each CDR3 is given with its conserved first and last residue.

j_call: TRBJ2-1; v_call: TRBV7-3; cdr3_aa: CASSTGVAGGNEQFF
j_call: TRBJ2-2; v_call: TRBV7-7; cdr3_aa: CASSGQGSGTGELFF
j_call: TRBJ1-1; v_call: TRBV9; cdr3_aa: CASSVDGVRQDAFF
j_call: TRBJ1-3; v_call: TRBV28; cdr3_aa: CASSLSRGGNTIYF
j_call: TRBJ2-7; v_call: TRBV5-6; cdr3_aa: CASSFDLRHYEQYF
j_call: TRBJ1-4; v_call: TRBV27; cdr3_aa: CASSPLTTNEKLFF
j_call: TRBJ2-1; v_call: TRBV6-4; cdr3_aa: CASRRTGAPPENEQFF
j_call: TRBJ2-3; v_call: TRBV7-9; cdr3_aa: CASSLAGGLHTQYF
j_call: TRBJ1-5; v_call: TRBV21-1; cdr3_aa: CASRKVHSNQPQHF
j_call: TRBJ2-5; v_call: TRBV5-5; cdr3_aa: CASSLALGETTQYF
j_call: TRBJ2-5; v_call: TRBV28; cdr3_aa: CASSFAAGPGQETQYF
j_call: TRBJ1-1; v_call: TRBV6-6; cdr3_aa: CASSSVPNTEAFF
j_call: TRBJ1-2; v_call: TRBV27; cdr3_aa: CASSLGATGGAGYTF
j_call: TRBJ2-7; v_call: TRBV7-8; cdr3_aa: CASSRVSAEQYF
j_call: TRBJ1-2; v_call: TRBV25-1; cdr3_aa: CASSPSQQKNYGYTF
j_call: TRBJ1-1; v_call: TRBV19; cdr3_aa: CASSMGGEAFF
j_call: TRBJ2-1; v_call: TRBV5-4; cdr3_aa: CASSLEGVYNEQFF
j_call: TRBJ1-2; v_call: TRBV28; cdr3_aa: CASSPLFNGYTF
j_call: TRBJ1-1; v_call: TRBV2; cdr3_aa: CASTSKQPMNTEAFF
j_call: TRBJ2-3; v_call: TRBV6-6; cdr3_aa: CASIQRGALSTDTQYF
j_call: TRBJ2-3; v_call: TRBV25-1; cdr3_aa: CASRVAGGGTDTQYF
j_call: TRBJ2-1; v_call: TRBV4-3; cdr3_aa: CASSPGMVHNEQFF
j_call: TRBJ2-2; v_call: TRBV6-1; cdr3_aa: CASSETYESAGELFF
j_call: TRBJ2-2; v_call: TRBV4-2; cdr3_aa: CASSSATGTSGNRAGELFF
j_call: TRBJ1-1; v_call: TRBV6-5; cdr3_aa: CASRDRGLKTEAFF
j_call: TRBJ2-7; v_call: TRBV9; cdr3_aa: CASSKGLYEQYF
j_call: TRBJ2-2; v_call: TRBV6-1; cdr3_aa: CASIALFQTGELFF
j_call: TRBJ1-2; v_call: TRBV6-1; cdr3_aa: CASSETGDYGYTF
j_call: TRBJ1-3; v_call: TRBV7-9; cdr3_aa: CASSLDAVPGNTIYF
j_call: TRBJ2-1; v_call: TRBV4-3; cdr3_aa: CASSQELAGWNEQFF
j_call: TRBJ2-7; v_call: TRBV2; cdr3_aa: CASGGGLTYEQYF
j_call: TRBJ2-1; v_call: TRBV5-1; cdr3_aa: CASSVGSSYNEQFF
j_call: TRBJ2-7; v_call: TRBV30; cdr3_aa: CAWRGGQGDHYEQYF
j_call: TRBJ1-4; v_call: TRBV28; cdr3_aa: CASTPRREAEKLFF
j_call: TRBJ1-3; v_call: TRBV28; cdr3_aa: CASSPTGGIGNTIYF
j_call: TRBJ2-5; v_call: TRBV19; cdr3_aa: CASSLNGSPETQYF
j_call: TRBJ2-7; v_call: TRBV5-6; cdr3_aa: CASSLAGGQEQYF
j_call: TRBJ2-5; v_call: TRBV6-5; cdr3_aa: CASSKGLAFQETQYF
j_call: TRBJ2-1; v_call: TRBV7-2; cdr3_aa: CASRDGLLTGNEQFF
j_call: TRBJ2-3; v_call: TRBV10-2; cdr3_aa: CASTSGSPPDTQYF
j_call: TRBJ2-7; v_call: TRBV29-1; cdr3_aa: CSVVVAGPQYF
j_call: TRBJ1-4; v_call: TRBV28; cdr3_aa: CASSLRGVNEKLFF
j_call: TRBJ1-6; v_call: TRBV25-1; cdr3_aa: CASSVTGDSPLHF
j_call: TRBJ1-5; v_call: TRBV4-2; cdr3_aa: CASSQDGAGGIKQPQHF
j_call: TRBJ1-2; v_call: TRBV18; cdr3_aa: CASSLDWNYGYTF
j_call: TRBJ1-6; v_call: TRBV27; cdr3_aa: CASSPTGLPSYNSPLHF
j_call: TRBJ1-5; v_call: TRBV6-5; cdr3_aa: CASSYAGPSNQPQHF
j_call: TRBJ2-5; v_call: TRBV2; cdr3_aa: CASRSTGTEETQYF
j_call: TRBJ1-2; v_call: TRBV7-9; cdr3_aa: CASSFQYGYTF
j_call: TRBJ1-1; v_call: TRBV5-8; cdr3_aa: CASSPWTAEAFF
j_call: TRBJ2-3; v_call: TRBV11-2; cdr3_aa: CASSLLPQTDSRGTDTQYF
j_call: TRBJ2-1; v_call: TRBV7-7; cdr3_aa: CASSLGLAGATSYNEQFF
j_call: TRBJ2-7; v_call: TRBV29-1; cdr3_aa: CSVLQNSYEQYF
j_call: TRBJ1-6; v_call: TRBV2; cdr3_aa: CASTRTGDNSPLHF
j_call: TRBJ2-1; v_call: TRBV6-4; cdr3_aa: CASNLPGGSGVYKEQFF
j_call: TRBJ1-5; v_call: TRBV4-3; cdr3_aa: CASSQEQNQPQHF
j_call: TRBJ1-1; v_call: TRBV29-1; cdr3_aa: CSADGQGAMNTEAFF
j_call: TRBJ1-5; v_call: TRBV6-1; cdr3_aa: CASTRDRGLGQPQHF
j_call: TRBJ1-2; v_call: TRBV9; cdr3_aa: CASSLRGSGGYTF